This is a list of T cell receptor beta chains from one sample in a study of T cell repertoires in cytomegalovirus infection. TCRdb re-called the reads through MiXCR, storing one row per CDR3 protein. Among some 280,000 distinct CDR3 sequences listed, roughly 13% were seen once. The sequenced sample was PBMCs. These receptors all stem from a human donor in good health (CMV status not recorded). Some clones in this sample may be carry-over from other donors' samples. CDR3s include the opening cysteine and the closing phenylalanine or tryptophan. D genes are given only for firm matches. Expanded clones are given a class, and other clones once, few, many or no size at all.

cdr3_aa cdr3_nt d_call j_call v_call clone_size
CASSPTIYAGQVPPMEQYF TGCGCCAGCAGCCCGACAATCTACGCGGGACAGGTGCCCCCAATGGAGCAGTATTTT TRBD1 TRBJ2-3 TRBV4-1 many
CSARGHSYEQYF TGCAGTGCTAGGGGCCACTCCTACGAGCAGTACTTC NA TRBJ2-7 TRBV20-1 few
CASSHSRDSSSTDTQYF TGTGCCAGCAGCCACTCGCGGGACAGCTCTAGCACAGATACGCAGTATTTT NA TRBJ2-3 TRBV7-2 many
CASSPSVFETQYF TGTGCCAGCAGCCCCTCCGTGTTTGAGACCCAGTACTTC NA TRBJ2-5 TRBV7-3 NA
CASSADRASGYTF TGTGCCAGCAGCGCGGACAGGGCGAGTGGCTACACCTTC TRBD1 TRBJ1-2 TRBV7-3 many
CASSEFPQAFYGYTF TGTGCCAGCAGTGAATTCCCACAGGCTTTCTATGGCTACACCTTC NA TRBJ1-2 TRBV2 few
CSASQDRPAGYEQYF TGCAGTGCTAGCCAAGACAGGCCGGCGGGCTACGAGCAGTACTTC NA TRBJ2-7 TRBV20-1 NA
CATSDYSWTGQNEQFF TGTGCCACCAGTGATTATTCGTGGACAGGGCAAAATGAGCAGTTCTTC TRBD1 TRBJ2-1 TRBV24-1 few
CASANSGGQPQHF TGTGCCAGCGCAAATTCAGGGGGTCAGCCCCAGCATTTT TRBD1 TRBJ1-5 TRBV28 NA
CASSSGTDFSYEQYF TGTGCCAGTAGTTCCGGGACAGATTTCTCCTACGAGCAGTACTTC TRBD1 TRBJ2-7 TRBV19 many
CASSPEGHPNQPQHF TGTGCCAGCAGCCCTGAGGGACACCCCAATCAGCCCCAGCATTTT NA TRBJ1-5 TRBV7-2 many
CASRGGQGWGTEAFF TGCGCCAGCAGGGGGGGACAGGGTTGGGGCACTGAAGCTTTCTTT TRBD1 TRBJ1-1 TRBV4-1 many
CASSRDRGGTEAFF TGTGCCAGCAGTCGTGACAGGGGGGGAACTGAAGCTTTCTTT TRBD1 TRBJ1-1 TRBV5-6 few
CASSLSHTGQETQYF TGTGCCAGCAGCTTAAGTCATACAGGGCAAGAGACCCAGTACTTC NA TRBJ2-5 TRBV7-8 many
CASSRRQGTYNEQFF TGTGCCAGCAGCCGCAGACAGGGCACCTACAATGAGCAGTTCTTC TRBD1 TRBJ2-1 TRBV7-8 NA
CASSLSVEQYF TGTGCCAGCAGCTTATCAGTAGAGCAGTACTTC NA TRBJ2-7 TRBV7-3 NA
CASSLPAEGYEQYF TGTGCCAGCAGCTTACCAGCGGAGGGCTACGAGCAGTACTTC NA TRBJ2-7 TRBV7-9 many
CASSFPGRITEAFF TGTGCCAGCAGCTTCCCTGGCCGGATCACTGAAGCTTTCTTT NA TRBJ1-1 TRBV11-2 few
CSARQGGVVGAPLHF TGCAGTGCCCGACAGGGAGGAGTGGTCGGTGCACCCCTCCACTTT TRBD1 TRBJ1-6 TRBV20-1 NA
CSVEGTGYTGELFF TGCAGCGTTGAGGGGACAGGGTACACCGGGGAGCTGTTTTTT TRBD1 TRBJ2-2 TRBV29-1 NA
CASSELGQNTEAFF TGTGCCAGCAGTGAACTTGGTCAGAACACTGAAGCTTTCTTT NA TRBJ1-1 TRBV2 many
CASSLGGASRSEQYF TGTGCCAGCAGTTTGGGGGGGGCTTCCCGCAGCGAGCAGTACTTC NA TRBJ2-7 TRBV12-3/TRBV12-4 NA
CASSQDRGGNTEAFF TGCGCCAGCAGCCAAGATCGTGGCGGGAACACTGAAGCTTTCTTT NA TRBJ1-1 TRBV4-1 many
CASRAFSSAHRGYYTEAFF TGTGCCAGCAGGGCCTTCTCGTCAGCCCACAGGGGGTATTATACTGAAGCTTTCTTT TRBD1 TRBJ1-1 TRBV7-9 many
CASSEWGVPEAFF TGTGCCAGCAGTGAATGGGGGGTACCTGAAGCTTTCTTT NA TRBJ1-1 TRBV25-1 few
CASSESEWGDEQFF TGTGCCAGCAGTGAATCAGAATGGGGGGATGAGCAGTTCTTC NA TRBJ2-1 TRBV2 few
CASGRPNLAGYEQYF TGTGCCAGCGGACGCCCCAATCTAGCGGGGTACGAGCAGTACTTC TRBD2 TRBJ2-7 TRBV6-2/TRBV6-3 NA
CASSQEGHEFYEQYF TGTGCCAGCAGCCAAGAGGGGCACGAGTTCTACGAGCAGTACTTC NA TRBJ2-7 TRBV7-9 many
CASSHHVQGTGGANVLTF TGTGCCAGCAGCCATCACGTACAGGGAACGGGCGGGGCCAACGTCCTGACTTTC NA TRBJ2-6 TRBV14 few
CASTIAGSYEQYF TGTGCCAGCACCATAGCGGGTTCCTACGAGCAGTACTTC TRBD2 TRBJ2-7 TRBV6-2/TRBV6-3 few
CASSHPPPGGYEQYF TGCGCCAGCAGCCATCCACCACCGGGGGGCTACGAGCAGTACTTC TRBD2 TRBJ2-7 TRBV4-1 many
CASTEGPNTEAFF TGTGCCAGCACCGAGGGGCCGAACACTGAAGCTTTCTTT NA TRBJ1-1 TRBV28 many
CASSPGTAGGFEQFF TGTGCCAGCAGCCCCGGGACAGCGGGAGGCTTTGAGCAGTTCTTC TRBD2 TRBJ2-1 TRBV5-4 few
CASSVTRGQGSGELFF TGTGCCAGCAGTGTTACCAGGGGACAGGGGTCCGGGGAGCTGTTTTTT TRBD1 TRBJ2-2 TRBV6-2/TRBV6-3 NA
CASSGAENQPQHF TGCGCCAGCAGTGGGGCAGAAAATCAGCCCCAGCATTTT NA TRBJ1-5 TRBV10-2 NA
CASSLTDSMNTEAFF TGTGCCAGCAGCTTAACCGACAGCATGAACACTGAAGCTTTCTTT NA TRBJ1-1 TRBV7-8 NA
CASSFPDLGRNGELFF TGTGCCAGTAGTTTTCCCGACTTGGGTCGGAACGGGGAGCTGTTTTTT NA TRBJ2-2 TRBV19 NA
CASSFETGPTYEQYF TGTGCCAGCAGCTTCGAAACCGGGCCCACCTACGAGCAGTACTTC NA TRBJ2-7 TRBV7-2 many
CSARPMGQGGLAGYYERYF TGCAGTGCTAGACCTATGGGACAGGGGGGACTAGCGGGATACTACGAGCGGTACTTC TRBD2 TRBJ2-7 TRBV20-1 NA
CASSLGLTGTGQREQFF TGTGCCAGCAGCTTGGGGCTAACCGGGACAGGGCAAAGAGAGCAGTTCTTC TRBD1 TRBJ2-1 TRBV11-2 many
CASSRSIGSNEQFF TGTGCCAGCAGCCGATCCATTGGCTCCAATGAGCAGTTCTTC NA TRBJ2-1 TRBV7-2 many